This is a list of T cell receptor beta chains from one sample in a study of identical twins. MiXCR, run by TCRdb on the 5' RACE reads, gives a single entry per CDR3 protein. The repertoire has about 720,000 distinct CDR3 sequences, more than 6.5% of them found once; the top ten carry 0.75% to 1%. The same sample was also studied in work on yellow fever vaccine responses in identical twins.

Material: PBMCs. The receptors stem from a woman under 30 in good health. The CDR3 runs from the conserved cysteine through the conserved F or W. D genes are given only for firm matches. A row's size may be missing; if present it is once, few, many or a size class.

v_gene,j_gene,d_gene,abundance,CDR3nt,CDR3aa
TRBV7-9,TRBJ2-1,TRBD1,many,TGTGCCAGCAGCTCGTTAGGAGACAGGGGGACTGAGCAGTTCTTC,CASSSLGDRGTEQFF
TRBV25-1,TRBJ1-1,.,.,TGTGCCAGCAGTGTCTCTAACACTGAAGCTTTCTTT,CASSVSNTEAFF
TRBV18,TRBJ2-2,TRBD1,few,TGTGCCAGCTCACCACGGGGACAGGGGGCGAACACCGGGGAGCTGTTTTTT,CASSPRGQGANTGELFF
TRBV27,TRBJ2-7,TRBD1,many,TGTGCCAGCAGTTCACGCCGGGACAGGGGGGACGAGCAGTACTTC,CASSSRRDRGDEQYF
TRBV28,TRBJ2-7,TRBD1,.,TGTGCCAGCAGTACCTTAGAGACAGGGACCTCATCCTACGAGCAGTACTTC,CASSTLETGTSSYEQYF
TRBV11-3,TRBJ2-2,.,many,TGTGCCAGCAGCTCCCGGGGAACCGGGGAGCTGTTTTTT,CASSSRGTGELFF
TRBV20-1,TRBJ2-1,TRBD2,many,TGCAGTGCTAGTACTAGCGGGGGGGAATCGAATGAGCAGTTCTTC,CSASTSGGESNEQFF
TRBV28,TRBJ2-7,TRBD1,.,TGTGCCAGCAGTTTACCGGGACAGAGAACTAACTACGAGCAGTACTTC,CASSLPGQRTNYEQYF
TRBV5-1,TRBJ2-5,.,few,TGCGCCAGCAGCCACCGACAAGAGACCCAGTACTTC,CASSHRQETQYF
TRBV11-1,TRBJ2-7,TRBD2,.,TGTGCCAGCAGCTCCACGACAGGGACTAGCGGGAGATTGGGCTACGAGCAGTACTTC,CASSSTTGTSGRLGYEQYF
TRBV4-2,TRBJ2-7,TRBD2,.,TGTGCCAGCAGCCAAGATAGTCTAGCGGGAGAGTGGGAGCAGTACTTC,CASSQDSLAGEWEQYF
TRBV5-1,TRBJ1-5,.,many,TGCGCCAGCAGCTTGCTTTTAGGTCAGCCCCAGCATTTT,CASSLLLGQPQHF
TRBV18,TRBJ1-5,TRBD1,few,TGTGCCAGCTCACCAATGGGTGTAGGGGGCCTAAATCAGCCCCAGCATTTT,CASSPMGVGGLNQPQHF
TRBV5-1,TRBJ2-7,TRBD1,many,TGCGCCAGCAGCGGACCGGGACAGAAAACATACTCCTACGAGCAGTACTTC,CASSGPGQKTYSYEQYF
TRBV18,TRBJ1-1,.,few,TGTGCCAGCTCACCACGGGTCCTGAGCACTGAAGCTTTCTTT,CASSPRVLSTEAFF
TRBV3-1,TRBJ2-7,.,.,TGTGCCAGCAGCCAAGACGTTAACCTGGAGCAGTACTTC,CASSQDVNLEQYF
TRBV6-1,TRBJ2-7,.,many,TGTGCCAGCACACTTACGGGCCCGAACTACGAGCAGTACTTC,CASTLTGPNYEQYF
TRBV15,TRBJ2-5,.,.,TGTGCCACCAGCAGAGATATACAGGGCGGGGAGACCCAGTACTTC,CATSRDIQGGETQYF
TRBV21-1,TRBJ2-1,.,many,TGTGCCAGAGCTCTACCTCGGGCTGGGACAGGGGGTCATTACAATGAGCAGTTCTTC,CARALPRAGTGGHYNEQFF
TRBV20-1,TRBJ2-7,.,.,TGCAGTGCTAGATCGGTAGCGGCCTCCTACGAGCAGTACTTC,CSARSVAASYEQYF